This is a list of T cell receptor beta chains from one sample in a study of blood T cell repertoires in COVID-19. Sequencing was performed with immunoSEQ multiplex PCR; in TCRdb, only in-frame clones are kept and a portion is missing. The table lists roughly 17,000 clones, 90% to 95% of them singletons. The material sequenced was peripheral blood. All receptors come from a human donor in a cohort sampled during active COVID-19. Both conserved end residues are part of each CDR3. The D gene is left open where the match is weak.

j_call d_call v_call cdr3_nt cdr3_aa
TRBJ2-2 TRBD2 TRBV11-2 TGTGCCAGCAGCTCTGAGGGGCTAGCGGGACGGACCGGGGAGCTGTTTTTT CASSSEGLAGRTGELFF
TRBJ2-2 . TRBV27 TGTGCCAGCAGCCTCGGGACATATAACGGGGAGCTGTTTTTT CASSLGTYNGELFF
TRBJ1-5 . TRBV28 TGTGCCAGCAGTCTACCACTAAATCAGCCCCAGCATTTT CASSLPLNQPQHF
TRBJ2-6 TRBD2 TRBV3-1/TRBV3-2 TGTGCCAGCAGCCAAACTCCGGGACTAGCGGTCGCAGGGGCCAACGTCCTGACTTTC CASSQTPGLAVAGANVLTF
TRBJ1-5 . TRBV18 TGTGCCAGCTCACCACTACAGGGTGATCAGCCCCAGCATTTT CASSPLQGDQPQHF
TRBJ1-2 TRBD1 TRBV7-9 TGTGCCAGCAGCCCACTTACTCCGCCGGCAGGGGGCGAGGAGGGCTACACCTTC CASSPLTPPAGGEEGYTF
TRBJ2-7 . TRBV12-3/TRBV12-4 TGTGCCAGCAGTTCCACAGGATCCGAGCAGTACTTC CASSSTGSEQYF
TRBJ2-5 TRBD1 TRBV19 TGTGCCAGTAGTCTACGGGACAGGGCAGGAGAGACCCAGTACTTC CASSLRDRAGETQYF
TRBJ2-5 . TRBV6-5 TGTGCCAGCAGTTACTCCGGGTGGGGCAGGGGAGAGACCCAGTACTTC CASSYSGWGRGETQYF
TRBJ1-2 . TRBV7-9 TGTGCCAGCAGCTTAGACAGGGACTATGGCTACACCTTC CASSLDRDYGYTF
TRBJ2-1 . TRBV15 TGTGCCACCAGCAGAGTCCCGGGACAAGAGAGTGAGCAGTTCTTC CATSRVPGQESEQFF
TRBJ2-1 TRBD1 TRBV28 TGTGCCAGCAGTTTCATCGACAGGGGATTTGAGCAGTTCTTC CASSFIDRGFEQFF